Listed here are 9 T cell receptor beta chains from one sample, sequenced in a study of blood T cell repertoires in COVID-19. Measured with immunoSEQ multiplex PCR; TCRdb has only the in-frame clones, and not every one. The table records some 330,000 clones, approximately 89% of them present only once. The source material was PBMCs or T cells enriched from blood (not recorded which). The receptors originated from a man aged 25 to 40 who had recovered from COVID-19.

This clone was recorded once. At the DNA level, this CDR3 is encoded by other sequences in the same sample as well. The chain links TRBV5-1 to TRBJ2-2, with D possibly being TRBD1 (6 bases). V lost 0 bases and J lost 6, with 12 bases in between. The germline gives CDR1 SGHRS, CDR2 YFSETQ. This CDR3 comprises 15 residues. The CDR3 reads CASSLGQGKAGELFF. CDR3 nucleotides: TGCGCCAGCAGCTTGGGGCAGGGGAAGGCCGGGGAGCTGTTTTTT.

This clone was picked up one time. The rearrangement joins TRBV2 to TRBJ2-5, with D perhaps matching TRBD1 (6 bases). CDR3 length: 12 residues. Germline V gene sequence: CDR1 SNHLY, CDR2 FYNNEI. Trimming took 5 bases from V and 3 from J, leaving 7 bases between them. This CDR3 is CASSWTEETQYF. In DNA, the CDR3 is TGTGCCAGCAGTTGGACAGAAGAGACCCAGTACTTC. Full variable domain (rest looked up from reference TRBV2 and TRBJ2-5): EPEVTQTPSHQVTQMGQEVILRCVPISNHLYFYWYRQILGQKVEFLVSFYNNEISEKSEIFDDQFSVERPDGSNFTLKIRSTKLEDSAMYFCASSWTEETQYFGPGTRLLVL.

The V and J genes are TRBV7-2 and TRBJ2-3; TRBD2 might be the D (6 bases). From germline, CDR1 is SGHTA and CDR2 FQGNSA. The length of the CDR3 is 17 residues. The V gene lost 4 bases and the J gene lost 4 bases, with 21 bases spanning the gap. CDR3 loop: CASSSGGATGIADTQYF. DNA for the CDR3: TGTGCCAGCAGCTCCGGAGGGGCTACGGGTATTGCAGATACGCAGTATTTT.

This chain connects TRBV18 to TRBJ1-4; D might be TRBD1 (6 bases). V lost 2 bases and J 8 bases, leaving 15 bases between the germline ends. The CDR3 has 15 residues. Germline assignment: CDR1 KGHSH and CDR2 LQKENI. CDR3 in amino acids: CASSPSVQGREKLFF. As DNA, the CDR3 is TGTGCCAGCTCACCATCTGTTCAGGGGCGGGAAAAACTGTTTTTT.

V and J are TRBV7-9 and TRBJ1-5; maybe TRBD1 (5 bases). The V and J ends lost 2 bases and 4 bases respectively, with 18 bases between them. This CDR3 is built from 17 residues. Germline lookup yields CDR1 SEHNR and CDR2 FQNEAQ (reference sequence). As DNA, the CDR3 is TGTGCCAGCAGCTTATGGGACCCGGGGAGGAGGAATCAGCCCCAGCATTTT. Translating it yields CASSLWDPGRRNQPQHF.

J is TRBJ1-2 and V is TRBV5-4; 7 nucleotides line up with TRBD1. Losses at the gene ends were 1 base for V and 8 bases for J; bases not matched to a gene: 5. Germline V lookup: CDR1 SGHNT, CDR2 YYREEE (reference sequence). The CDR3 sequence is 13 residues long. CDR3 coding DNA: TGTGCCAGCAGCTTGCTTCAGGGGGAAGGCTACACCTTC. This codes for CASSLLQGEGYTF.

The gene calls are TRBV28 and TRBJ2-1; TRBD1 agrees at 7 bases. The V gene's germline CDR1 is MDHEN and CDR2 SYDVKM. V gave up 6 bases and J gave up 4 bases; unmatched junction bases: 9. The CDR3 runs 15 residues. This CDR3 reads CASSPGGGAYNEQFF. In nucleotides, the CDR3 is TGTGCCAGCAGCCCAGGGGGTGGGGCTTACAATGAGCAGTTCTTC.

This chain uses TRBV6-5 with TRBJ2-7, with TRBD2 as a possible D gene (6 bases). The germline gives CDR1 MNHEY, CDR2 SVGAGI. CDR3 length: 13 amino acids. The V end lost 4 bases, the J end lost 6 bases, and 13 bases lay between the germline ends. CDR3 DNA sequence: TGTGCCAGCAGTTTTTCGGAGGGCTCCGAGCAGTACTTC. It codes for CASSFSEGSEQYF.

This clone came up many times. This chain uses TRBV13 with TRBJ1-1; TRBD1 agrees at 9 bases. Germline trimming cut 3 bases from V and 1 base from J; bases unmatched to any gene: 6. CDR1 is PRHDT, CDR2 FYEKMQ, per germline (reference sequence). This CDR3 has 16 residues. DNA of the CDR3: TGTGCCAGCAGCTTCGGTGGGACAGGGACGAACACTGAAGCTTTCTTT. It yields the protein CASSFGGTGTNTEAFF.